The T cell receptor (beta chain) described here comes from a study of T cell repertoires in cytomegalovirus infection. Study-level background: Recently identified HLA-C-restricted CMV epitopes and well-studied HLA-B-restricted CMV epitopes were used by the study. Public TCR beta signature analysis indicated the presence of both CMV infection and matching HLA type.

Trimming took off 1 base at V and 0 bases at J, with 13 bases between the two ends. Germline CDR1 SGHAT, CDR2 FQNNGV. The CDR3 consists of 17 residues. TCRdb ran MiXCR on the reads and lists one entry per CDR3 protein. This table holds about 83,000 distinct CDR3 sequences, 20% to 30% found once. With regard to this clonotype: Its specificity is unknown.

General observations from the study: Identification of carriers of CMV plus the relevant HLA was achieved through cumulative public TCR beta family frequency. Clonotype analysis showed dominance of the ex vivo response by HLA-C-restricted CMV-specific TCR beta clonotypes.

The origin of this receptor is a human donor in good health (CMV status not recorded). Some clones in this sample may be carry-over from other donors' samples. This specimen consisted of CD8+ T cells from cultured PBMCs, obtained from culture after CMV antigen stimulation. The chain couples TRBV11-2 to TRBJ2-1; D gene uncertain. The CDR3 sequence: CASSLGGAAFSYNEQFF. CDR3 nucleotides: TGTGCCAGCAGCTTAGGGGGTGCCGCCTTCTCCTACAATGAGCAGTTCTTC. The full variable domain, completed using reference TRBV11-2 and TRBJ2-1, is EAGVAQSPRYKIIEKRQSVAFWCNPISGHATLYWYQQILGQGPKLLIQFQNNGVVDDSQLPKDRFSAERLKGVDSTLKIQPAKLEDSAVYLCASSLGGAAFSYNEQFFGPGTRLTVL.